The 9 T cell receptor beta chains listed next were all sequenced from one sample in a study of T cell responses to AZD1222 COVID-19 vaccine. Clones were sequenced by immunoSEQ multiplex PCR, and TCRdb holds only the in-frame ones, with some missing. The sample consists of approximately 130,000 clones, approximately 91% of them appearing once. Specimen: peripheral blood, collected 28 days after the second AZD1222 dose. The receptors stem from an adult who received the AZD1222 COVID-19 vaccine.

This chain uses TRBV5-1 with TRBJ2-5, with a weak D call TRBD2 (6 bases). Germline loops: CDR1 SGHRS, CDR2 YFSETQ. This CDR3 contains 15 residues. The V gene lost 0 bases and the J gene lost 1 base, with 10 bases spanning the gap. The CDR3, as DNA: TGCGCCAGCAGCTTGGCTGTGGGGGGCCAAGAGACCCAGTACTTC. Translated, it gives CASSLAVGGQETQYF.

The chain joins TRBV2 to TRBJ1-1; D call uncertain. The CDR3 covers 15 residues. From germline, CDR1 is SNHLY and CDR2 FYNNEI. Trimming removed 4 bases from V and 1 base from J, with 13 bases in between. The CDR3 region has the DNA TGTGCCAGCAGTGCAGCACCCATTACGAACACTGAAGCTTTCTTT. This encodes CASSAAPITNTEAFF.

V is TRBV19 and J is TRBJ1-1; D is unclear. Germline CDR1 and CDR2: LNHDA and SQIVND (reference sequence). The CDR3 is 16 residues long. Trimming took off 4 bases at V and 0 bases at J, with 15 bases between the two ends. The CDR3 DNA sequence: TGTGCCAGTAGTACCAGACGGACTCGTATGAACACTGAAGCTTTCTTT. It yields the protein CASSTRRTRMNTEAFF.

This chain uses TRBV5-1 with TRBJ1-1; TRBD1 matches at 11 bases. The trim removed 4 bases at V and 0 bases at J, leaving 5 bases unmatched. Germline V gene sequence: CDR1 SGHRS, CDR2 YFSETQ. The CDR3 covers 16 residues. CDR3 nucleotides: TGCGCCAGCAGCCCCGGGACAGGGGGGATGAACACTGAAGCTTTCTTT. It translates to CASSPGTGGMNTEAFF.

The chain carries TRBV7-9 and TRBJ1-2; D might be TRBD1 (6 bases). Between the trimmed V and J ends, which lost 1 base and 4 bases, there was a span of 10 bases. The CDR3 consists of 14 residues. The germline V gene encodes CDR1 SEHNR and CDR2 FQNEAQ (reference sequence). CDR3: CASSLEGESYGYTF. The CDR3 nucleotides read TGTGCCAGCAGCTTAGAGGGGGAAAGCTATGGCTACACCTTC.

The V gene is TRBV7-2, the J gene TRBJ2-7; the D gene is possibly TRBD2 (5 bases). The CDR3 is made up of 12 amino acids. Germline V gene data show CDR1 as SGHTA and CDR2 as FQGNSA. Trimming took 5 bases from V and 4 from J, leaving 9 bases between them. CDR3 sequence reads: CASSADWYEQYF. CDR3 DNA: TGTGCCAGCAGCGCGGACTGGTACGAGCAGTACTTC.

In its sample, this clone was seen a few times. This rearrangement joins TRBV7-8 to TRBJ2-7, with D possibly TRBD1 on 5 matching bases. The V end was cut by 2 bases, the J end by 1 base, with 15 bases between. The CDR3 covers 16 residues. Germline V gene data show CDR1 as SGHVS and CDR2 as FQNEAQ. The CDR3 nucleotides are TGTGCCAGCAGCTTACCCCTGGACAACCCATCCTACGAGCAGTACTTC. Its translation is CASSLPLDNPSYEQYF.

This chain links TRBV27 with TRBJ2-2, with D maybe TRBD2 (6 bases). This CDR3 spans 13 amino acids. Between the trimmed V and J ends, which lost 6 bases and 7 bases, there was a span of 12 bases. The germline V gene has CDR1 MNHEY and CDR2 SMNVEV (reference sequence). The CDR3 is CASRGAGYGELFF. DNA of the CDR3: TGTGCCAGCAGGGGTGCGGGGTACGGGGAGCTGTTTTTT.

This sequence joins TRBV7-8 and TRBJ1-1; D is unclear. From germline, CDR1 is SGHVS and CDR2 FQNEAQ. V lost 3 bases, J lost 0 bases, and 5 bases lay in between. CDR3 length: 13 residues. The CDR3 reads CASSLLVNTEAFF. The CDR3 DNA is TGTGCCAGCAGCTTGCTGGTGAACACTGAAGCTTTCTTT.